Listed here are 10 T cell receptor beta chains from one sample, sequenced in a study of blood T cell repertoires in COVID-19 (dated by TCRdb to the early 2020s). The library was built by means of the immunoSEQ multiplex PCR assay. TCRdb provides this immuneACCESS table in a form limited to in-frame rearrangements. Some clones are lacking; in checked studies, under half of them reflect an unresolved V gene, and why the rest are absent is not known. In all, the sample holds 200,000 to 250,000 clones, and 83% of those were seen once. Of the sample, approximately 4.8% is held by the ten largest clones. Sequencing input: PBMCs or T cells enriched from blood (not recorded which). The receptors stem from a woman in her forties or fifties who had been exposed to COVID-19.

The chain combines TRBV14 with TRBJ2-1; the match to TRBD2 covers 12 bases. The germline CDR1 and CDR2 sequences are SGHDN and FVKESK. This CDR3 comprises 18 residues. Trimming cost V 4 bases and J 2 bases; bases outside gene matches: 9. CDR3 sequence reads: CASSRLRLAGATYNEQFF. The CDR3 bases are TGTGCCAGCAGCCGTCTCAGACTAGCGGGGGCTACCTACAATGAGCAGTTCTTC.

This clone was counted a few times. The rearrangement links TRBV19 to TRBJ1-5; D call uncertain. CDR1 and CDR2 from the germline V gene are LNHDA and SQIVND (reference sequence). The CDR3 is 13 residues long. Trimming took 0 bases from V and 6 from J, leaving 6 bases between them. The CDR3 here is CASSIEGGQPQHF. In DNA, the CDR3 is TGTGCCAGTAGTATAGAGGGAGGTCAGCCCCAGCATTTT.

The rearrangement links TRBV20-1 to TRBJ2-1; 8 positions match TRBD2. This CDR3 contains 15 residues. In germline, CDR1 is DFQATT, CDR2 SNEGSKA (reference sequence). Trimming cost V 3 bases and J 1 base; bases outside gene matches: 5. As DNA, the CDR3 is TGCAGTGCTAGTCGGGGCGGGGGGTCCTACAATGAGCAGTTCTTC. This sequence encodes CSASRGGGSYNEQFF.

The rearrangement uses TRBV11-2 and TRBJ1-1; no clear D. This CDR3 has 14 residues. The V gene's germline CDR1 is SGHAT and CDR2 FQNNGV. Trimming took off 5 bases at V and 1 base at J, with 11 bases between the two ends. CDR3 protein: CASSPLLRNTEAFF. CDR3 DNA: TGTGCCAGCAGCCCTCTGCTGAGGAACACTGAAGCTTTCTTT.

This clone was counted a few times. The chain joins TRBV5-1 to TRBJ2-1; TRBD2 might be the D (5 bases). Germline CDR1 and CDR2: SGHRS and YFSETQ. V was trimmed by 4 bases and J by 8 bases, leaving 22 bases between them. This CDR3 spans 16 amino acids. CDR3 amino acids: CASSNPRPPERDEQFF. CDR3 sequence (DNA): TGCGCCAGCAGCAATCCGAGACCCCCCGAGAGGGATGAGCAGTTCTTC.

The gene calls are TRBV7-8 and TRBJ1-2; 7 nucleotides agree with TRBD1. The trim removed 5 bases at V and 0 bases at J, leaving 6 bases unmatched. The germline CDR1 and CDR2 sequences are SGHVS and FQNEAQ. The CDR3 runs to 15 residues. In DNA, the CDR3 is TGTGCCAGCAGCCTAATACAGGGGCCTAACTATGGCTACACCTTC. Amino acid sequence: CASSLIQGPNYGYTF.

The rearrangement uses TRBV23-1 and TRBJ1-2; no definite D call. TRBV23-1 is filed as an ORF, its function uncertain. There are 15 residues in the CDR3. Trimming removed 2 bases from V and 1 base from J, with 11 bases in between. CDR3 protein: CASSQGPDFNYGYTF. CDR3 nucleotide sequence: TGCGCCAGCAGTCAAGGACCGGACTTTAACTATGGCTACACCTTC.

V gene TRBV10-3 combines with J gene TRBJ2-2, with D possibly being TRBD2 (6 bases). Trimming removed 0 bases at V and 5 bases at J, with 10 bases between. CDR1 is ENHRY and CDR2 is SYGVKD in the germline V gene. The CDR3 loop spans 15 amino acids. CDR3 coding DNA: TGTGCCATCAGTGAGTCGGTCGGGGGAACCGGGGAGCTGTTTTTT. This gives the protein CAISESVGGTGELFF.

J is TRBJ1-3 and V is TRBV7-2; D is uncertain. CDR3 length: 14 amino acids. Germline CDR1 SGHTA, CDR2 FQGNSA. Trimming cost V 1 base and J 3 bases, with 7 bases left between them. Here the CDR3 reads CASSLGERGNTIYF. The CDR3 coding sequence is TGTGCCAGCAGCTTAGGAGAACGTGGAAACACCATATATTTT.

The chain links TRBV3-1 (or the pseudogene TRBV3-2) to TRBJ2-3, with D maybe TRBD1 (7 bases). Germline V gene data show CDR1 as LGHDT and CDR2 as YNNKEL (reference sequence). V was trimmed by 4 bases and J by 2 bases, leaving 19 bases between them. This CDR3 spans 17 amino acids. CDR3 nucleotides: TGTGCCAGCAGCCCTCGAGGGGGCGGGGTCATCACAGATACGCAGTATTTT. It is translated as CASSPRGGGVITDTQYF.